This T cell receptor beta chain comes out of a study of T cell repertoires in cytomegalovirus infection. The germline gives CDR1 MDHEN, CDR2 SYDVKM. There are 15 residues in the CDR3. The V gene lost 3 bases and the J gene lost 2 bases, with 11 bases spanning the gap. TCRdb re-analysed the reads in MiXCR, keeping a single row per CDR3 protein. The table includes just under 550,000 distinct CDR3 sequences, 26% detected once. Sequencing input: PBMCs. This clonotype was sampled from a human donor in good health (CMV status not recorded). Some clones in this sample may be carry-over from other donors' samples. The chain joins TRBV28 to TRBJ1-5; tentative D call: TRBD1 (5 bases). CDR3 loop: CASSFGLQGNQPQHF. For the CDR3, the DNA is TGTGCCAGCAGTTTCGGTTTACAGGGCAATCAGCCCCAGCATTTT.